The 10 T cell receptor beta chains presented below share a single source sample, sequenced in a study of beta chain features in type 1 diabetes. The sequenced template was cDNA made from the entire isolated RNA. The protocol was immunoSEQ multiplex PCR, while the TCRdb copy is restricted to in-frame clones and leaves out a portion. The data show hundreds of thousands of clones, with under 70% seen just once and about 0.051% held by the top ten. Sample: naive CD4+ T cells from blood. These receptors came from a young man in good health.

V usage is TRBV30 and J usage is TRBJ1-2; D gene unclear. The V end was cut by 3 bases, the J end by 2 bases, with 10 bases between. The CDR3 extends over 13 amino acids. The germline V gene has CDR1 GTSNPN and CDR2 SVGIG (reference sequence). CDR3: CAWRNDGNYGYTF. In nucleotides, the CDR3 is TGTGCCTGGAGGAACGACGGAAACTATGGCTACACCTTC.

The chain combines TRBV6-1 with TRBJ1-2; perhaps TRBD1 as D (5 bases). CDR1 MNHNS and CDR2 SASEGT come from the germline V gene. V lost 11 bases and J lost 2, with 15 bases in between. The CDR3 contains 13 residues. The CDR3 sequence: CAAVSQGNYGYTF. The CDR3 region has the DNA TGTGCCGCCGTTTCTCAGGGAAACTATGGCTACACCTTC.

The rearrangement links TRBV20-1 to TRBJ2-7; the D is unclear. This CDR3 region has 9 residues. V gave up 4 bases and J gave up 5 bases, with 3 bases separating them. CDR1 and CDR2 from the germline V gene are DFQATT and SNEGSKA (reference sequence). DNA of the CDR3: TGCAGTGCTACCCACGAGCAGTACTTC. Translation: CSATHEQYF.

The gene calls are TRBV9 and TRBJ2-1; TRBD1 or TRBD2 may be the D gene (7 bases each). This CDR3 is built from 16 residues. Germline values: CDR1 SGDLS, CDR2 YYNGEE. Trimming left V 4 bases short and J 4 bases short, with 18 bases between. In nucleotides, the CDR3 is TGTGCCAGCAGCCCGCAGGGGGAGGGCCGTTACAATGAGCAGTTCTTC. Its protein is CASSPQGEGRYNEQFF.

This clone was counted a single time. DNA for the CDR3: TGCAGCTACCCGGGTCCCTACAATGAGCAGTTCTTC. Its translation: CSYPGPYNEQFF. The rearrangement joins TRBV29-1 to TRBJ2-1; no reliable D call. V lost 8 bases and J 2 bases, leaving 10 bases between the germline ends. Germline V gene sequence: CDR1 SQVTM, CDR2 ANQGSEA. The CDR3 is 12 amino acids.

The J gene is TRBJ2-7, the V gene TRBV28; maybe TRBD1 (6 bases). The CDR3 loop spans 14 amino acids. Germline V gives CDR1 MDHEN, CDR2 SYDVKM. V was shortened by 2 bases and J by 3 bases, with 11 bases between the two germline ends. CDR3 protein: CASSLGDTLYEQYF. In DNA form, the CDR3 reads TGTGCCAGCAGTTTAGGGGACACACTCTACGAGCAGTACTTC. Full variable domain (missing parts from reference TRBV28 and TRBJ2-7): DVKVTQSSRYLVKRTGEKVFLECVQDMDHENMFWYRQDPGLGLRLIYFSYDVKMKEKGDIPEGYSVSREKKERFSLILESASTNQTSMYLCASSLGDTLYEQYFGPGTRLTVT.

This clone showed up just once. V usage is TRBV6-5 and J usage is TRBJ2-3, with D possibly being TRBD1 (5 bases). This CDR3 is built from 11 residues. The ends were cut back, 6 bases at V and 5 bases at J, with 6 bases in the middle. Germline V gene sequence: CDR1 MNHEY, CDR2 SVGAGI. Written as DNA, the CDR3 is TGTGCCAGCAGAAGGGGAGATACGCAGTATTTT. Its translation is CASRRGDTQYF.

The chain is built from TRBV25-1 and TRBJ2-3, with D perhaps assigned TRBD1 or TRBD2 (7 bases each). The CDR3 loop spans 15 amino acids. Germline-derived CDR1 and CDR2 are MGHDK and SYGVNS. Trimming removed 6 bases from V and 4 bases from J, with 17 bases in between. The CDR3 sequence: CASSPGGRAADTQYF. The CDR3 DNA follows: TGTGCCAGCAGCCCAGGGGGGAGGGCCGCAGATACGCAGTATTTT.

In DNA form, the CDR3 reads TGTGCCAGCAGCTTATCTCTGGACGTACTCGCGGGAGATACGCAGTATTTT. Its protein is CASSLSLDVLAGDTQYF. The chain carries TRBV7-2 and TRBJ2-3; D might be TRBD2 (5 bases). Per germline, CDR1 SGHTA and CDR2 FQGNSA. This CDR3 is built from 17 residues. With 2 bases removed from V and 5 bases from J, the gap between germline ends came to 20 bases. Full variable domain (missing parts from reference TRBV7-2 and TRBJ2-3): GAGVSQSPSNKVTEKGKDVELRCDPISGHTALYWYRQSLGQGLEFLIYFQGNSAPDKSGLPSDRFSAERTGGSVSTLTIQRTQQEDSAVYLCASSLSLDVLAGDTQYFGPGTRLTVL.

This clone appeared a single time. V is TRBV30 and J is TRBJ1-2; tentative D call: TRBD1 (5 bases). The CDR3 has 14 amino acids. Germline V gene data show CDR1 as GTSNPN and CDR2 as SVGIG (reference sequence). The V end lost 2 bases, the J end lost 8 bases, and 18 bases lay between the germline ends. Here the CDR3 reads CAWSTQTARQGYTF. CDR3 in DNA: TGTGCCTGGAGTACCCAGACAGCCCGCCAGGGCTACACCTTC.